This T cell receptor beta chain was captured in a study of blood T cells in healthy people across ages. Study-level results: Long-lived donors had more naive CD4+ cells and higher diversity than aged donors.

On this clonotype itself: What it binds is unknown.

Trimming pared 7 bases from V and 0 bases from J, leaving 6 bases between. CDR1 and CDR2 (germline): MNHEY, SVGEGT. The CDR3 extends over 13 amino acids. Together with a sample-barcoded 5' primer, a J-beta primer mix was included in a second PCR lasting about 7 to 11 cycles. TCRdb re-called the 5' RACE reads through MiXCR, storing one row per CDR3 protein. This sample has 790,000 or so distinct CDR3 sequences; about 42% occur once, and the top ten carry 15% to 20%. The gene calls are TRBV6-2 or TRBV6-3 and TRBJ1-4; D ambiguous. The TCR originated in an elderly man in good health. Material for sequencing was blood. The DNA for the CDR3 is TGTGCCAGCATTGGAACAACTAATGAAAAACTGTTTTTT. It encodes CASIGTTNEKLFF.